The 29 T cell receptor beta chains reported below all come from one sample, sequenced in a study of blood T cell repertoires in COVID-19. This table comes from immunoSEQ multiplex PCR, and its TCRdb copy is limited to in-frame clones, with some not included. This sample has a few hundred thousand clones, with over 75% found just once. The sequenced material came from PBMCs or T cells enriched from blood (not recorded which). The receptors were gathered from a woman aged 40 to 50 who had been exposed to COVID-19.

In this sample, this clone turned up once. An end of the junction does not agree with germline; a read error may underlie this. The rearrangement joins TRBV5-1 to TRBJ2-3, with TRBD2 identical over 9 bases. Germline lookup yields CDR1 SGHRS and CDR2 YFSETQ. The CDR3 sequence is 14 residues long. The CDR3 region has the DNA TGTGCCAGCAGCTTTGGCGGGAGGGTAGATACGCAGTATTTT. Translating it yields CASSFGGRVDTQYF.

This chain joins TRBV7-5 and TRBJ1-6; the DNA was not compared with TRBD1, the D call given in the table. TRBV7-5 is a pseudogene locus. The CDR3 covers 18 residues. The CDR3 reads CVRSLGPKGGRGNSPLHF. DNA for the CDR3: TGTGTCAGAAGCTTAGGACCCAAGGGGGGCAGGGGGAATTCACCCCTCCACTTT.

The chain has TRBV19 and TRBJ2-2; 13 bases match TRBD2. The germline V gene has CDR1 LNHDA and CDR2 SQIVND (reference sequence). The CDR3 sequence is 22 residues long. Germline trimming cut 11 bases from V and 1 base from J; bases unmatched to any gene: 25. DNA for the CDR3: TGTGCCTTCAACTCCCTCGGACTAGCGGGAGAGAGTGCAGCCCGGAACACCGGGGAGCTGTTTTTT. Translated: CAFNSLGLAGESAARNTGELFF. The full variable domain, completed using reference TRBV19 and TRBJ2-2, is DGGITQSPKYLFRKEGQNVTLSCEQNLNHDAMYWYRQDPGQGLRLIYYSQIVNDFQKGDIAEGYSVSREKKESFPLTVTSAQKNPTAFYLCAFNSLGLAGESAARNTGELFFGEGSRLTVL.

The rearrangement links TRBV11-3 to TRBJ2-3, with 8 bases aligning to TRBD2. This CDR3 spans 16 amino acids. From germline, CDR1 is SGHNT and CDR2 YENEEA. With 1 base clipped from V and 6 bases from J, the junction kept 9 bases outside the gene matches. The CDR3 region is CASSLALGGRRDTQYF. The CDR3 region has the DNA TGTGCCAGCAGCTTAGCCCTCGGCGGGAGGAGGGATACGCAGTATTTT.

This rearrangement joins TRBV2 to TRBJ1-4, with no clear D. The CDR3 spans 16 residues. V dropped 6 bases and J dropped 7 bases, with 21 bases sitting between them. Germline V gene lookup returns CDR1 SNHLY and CDR2 FYNNEI. CDR3: CASRAGPSGLAEKLFF. The CDR3 nucleotides read TGTGCCAGCAGGGCCGGTCCCTCGGGGTTAGCTGAAAAACTGTTTTTT.

The J gene is TRBJ2-4, the V gene TRBV4-2; 9 bases are a match to TRBD2. The germline gives CDR1 LGHNA, CDR2 YNFKEQ. The CDR3 extends over 16 amino acids. V was pared by 4 bases and J by 5 bases, with 9 bases of the junction left unmatched. The DNA for the CDR3 is TGTGCCAGCAGCCTCGGGCTAGCGGGATCCCAAAACATTCAGTACTTC. This encodes CASSLGLAGSQNIQYF.

The gene calls are TRBV30 and TRBJ2-3, with D tentatively TRBD1 (6 bases). CDR1 is GTSNPN and CDR2 is SVGIG in the germline V gene (reference sequence). The CDR3 consists of 19 residues. The CDR3 sequence: CALDRHHKTGHRRRATQYF. CDR3 sequence (DNA): TGTGCTCTGGATAGGCACCACAAAACAGGGCACAGGAGGCGGGCTACGCAGTATTTT.

V is TRBV7-9 and J is TRBJ2-1; D might be TRBD2 (6 bases). The V gene's germline CDR1 is SEHNR and CDR2 FQNEAQ (reference sequence). This CDR3 region has 16 residues. Deletions cut 3 bases from V and 0 bases from J, with 12 bases between. The chain's CDR3 is CASSLTLGLSYNEQFF. CDR3 bases: TGTGCCAGCAGCTTGACTCTGGGACTCTCCTACAATGAGCAGTTCTTC. The full variable domain, completed using reference TRBV7-9 and TRBJ2-1, is DTGVSQNPRHKITKRGQNVTFRCDPISEHNRLYWYRQTLGQGPEFLTYFQNEAQLEKSRLLSDRFSAERPKGSFSTLEIQRTEQGDSAMYLCASSLTLGLSYNEQFFGPGTRLTVL.

Here the CDR3 reads CASSLAGGRTGELFF. The CDR3 region has the DNA TGTGCCAGCAGCTTAGCGGGGGGGCGGACCGGGGAGCTGTTTTTT. The rearrangement links TRBV7-6 to TRBJ2-2; the D gene is possibly TRBD2 (7 bases). There are 15 residues in the CDR3. V lost 0 bases, J lost 5 bases, and 10 bases lay in between. Germline V lookup: CDR1 SGHVS, CDR2 FNYEAQ.

The V gene is TRBV6-5, the J gene TRBJ2-7, with 10 bases that match TRBD2. V lost 3 bases to trimming and J lost 3 bases; unmatched junction nucleotides: 5. From germline, CDR1 is MNHEY and CDR2 SVGAGI. The CDR3 runs to 15 residues. The CDR3 bases are TGTGCCAGCAGTTATCTAGCGGGAGTCCTCTACGAGCAGTACGTC. Protein: CASSYLAGVLYEQYV.

The V gene is TRBV5-1, the J gene TRBJ1-1; 7 bases are shared with TRBD1. This CDR3 comprises 16 residues. Per the germline V gene, CDR1 is SGHRS and CDR2 is YFSETQ. J gave up 6 bases and V 1 base, and 12 bases lay outside the gene matches. The CDR3 here is CASSLTPDRAVAEAFF. The CDR3 region has the DNA TGCGCCAGCAGCTTGACCCCCGACAGGGCCGTCGCTGAAGCTTTCTTT.

The sample holds one count of this clone. This chain connects TRBV6-4 to TRBJ2-3; no reliable D call. The germline V gene encodes CDR1 MRHNA and CDR2 SNTAGT. CDR3 length: 15 residues. Between the trimmed V and J ends, which lost 0 bases and 5 bases, there was a span of 12 bases. CDR3 region: CASSDSGLPEDTQYF. The CDR3 DNA reads TGTGCCAGCAGTGACTCCGGTCTTCCCGAAGATACGCAGTATTTT.

The chain employs TRBV12-3 or TRBV12-4 and TRBJ1-4; TRBD1 matches 10 bases. J was trimmed by 8 bases and V by 8 bases; bases with no gene match: 5. The CDR3 sequence is 13 residues long. This CDR3 is CASRGQGREKLFF. The CDR3 DNA sequence: TGTGCCAGCCGGGGACAGGGGAGGGAAAAACTGTTTTTT.

V usage is TRBV25-1 and J usage is TRBJ1-6; D is ambiguous. The CDR3 length is 13 residues. V lost 0 bases to trimming and J lost 10 bases, with 7 bases between them. The germline V gene has CDR1 MGHDK and CDR2 SYGVNS. CDR3 coding DNA: TGTGCCAGCAGTGAATATATTTTATCACCCCTCCACTTT. It specifies CASSEYILSPLHF. Drawing the rest from reference TRBV25-1 and TRBJ1-6, the complete variable domain is EADIYQTPRYLVIGTGKKITLECSQTMGHDKMYWYQQDPGMELHLIHYSYGVNSTEKGDLSSESTVSRIRTEHFPLTLESARPSHTSQYLCASSEYILSPLHFGNGTRLTVT.

V usage is TRBV6-6 and J usage is TRBJ1-1; 7 bases match TRBD1. The CDR3 spans 13 residues. With V trimmed by 2 bases and J by 8 bases, 5 bases remained unmatched. Germline assignment: CDR1 MNHNY and CDR2 SVGAGI (reference sequence). CDR3 in amino acids: CASSYADREEAFF. The CDR3 nucleotides read TGTGCCAGCAGTTACGCCGACAGGGAGGAAGCTTTCTTT.

The chain is built from TRBV7-8 and TRBJ1-1, with a tentative D call TRBD1 (6 bases). Per the germline V gene, CDR1 is SGHVS and CDR2 is FQNEAQ. The CDR3 sequence is 18 residues long. V shed 5 bases and J shed 2 bases, with 24 bases lying between them. DNA of the CDR3: TGTGCCAGCAGCGGCTGGGGGGGCGTCATTTTAGATAACACTGAAGCTTTCTTT. It translates to CASSGWGGVILDNTEAFF.

On this clone: This specimen includes other DNA sequences encoding the same CDR3. CDR3 loop: CASRDRSNQPQHF. The CDR3 bases are TGTGCCAGCCGGGACAGGAGCAATCAGCCCCAGCATTTT. This chain joins TRBV19 and TRBJ1-5; 8 bases are shared with TRBD1. The CDR3 consists of 13 residues. The V and J ends lost 9 bases and 1 base, in that order; junction bases with no gene match: 2. Germline CDR1 reads LNHDA; CDR2 reads SQIVND (reference sequence).

The rearrangement joins TRBV11-3 to TRBJ2-2; TRBD2 agrees at 12 bases. Germline V lookup: CDR1 SGHNT, CDR2 YENEEA. The CDR3 runs 16 residues. With V trimmed by 0 bases and J by 7 bases, 3 bases remained unmatched. The CDR3 coding sequence is TGTGCCAGCAGCTTAGATCTACTAGCGGGAGGCGGGGAGCTGTTTTTT. Its translation: CASSLDLLAGGGELFF. Full variable domain (outside the CDR3, taken from reference TRBV11-3 and TRBJ2-2): EAGVVQSPRYKIIEKKQPVAFWCNPISGHNTLYWYLQNLGQGPELLIRYENEEAVDDSQLPKDRFSAERLKGVDSTLKIQPAELGDSAVYLCASSLDLLAGGGELFFGEGSRLTVL.

The chain combines TRBV10-3 with TRBJ2-3; TRBD2 aligns across 8 bases. The V segment lost 0 bases and the J segment 6 bases; nucleotides outside the gene matches: 5. The germline V gene encodes CDR1 ENHRY and CDR2 SYGVKD. This CDR3 contains 15 residues. The DNA of the CDR3 is TGTGCCATCAGTGAGTCGATGTTAGCGGGGGATACGCAGTATTTT. Its protein product is CAISESMLAGDTQYF.

The CDR3 protein is CASRLVWDEQFF. The CDR3 DNA is TGTGCCAGCAGACTAGTTTGGGATGAGCAGTTCTTC. The V gene is TRBV7-2, the J gene TRBJ2-1, with D perhaps TRBD2 (5 bases). The CDR3 is 12 residues long. From germline, CDR1 is SGHTA and CDR2 FQGNSA. Trimming cost V 6 bases and J 8 bases, with 11 bases left between them. The whole variable domain, remainder taken from reference TRBV7-2 and TRBJ2-1, is GAGVSQSPSNKVTEKGKDVELRCDPISGHTALYWYRQSLGQGLEFLIYFQGNSAPDKSGLPSDRFSAERTGGSVSTLTIQRTQQEDSAVYLCASRLVWDEQFFGPGTRLTVL.

V gene TRBV28 combines with J gene TRBJ2-5, with 8 bases lining up with TRBD1. The junction had 5 bases not matched to a gene; V was cut back by 6 bases and J by 5 bases. This CDR3 spans 13 amino acids. In germline, CDR1 is MDHEN, CDR2 SYDVKM. The CDR3 is CASRSNRGETQYF. The CDR3 nucleotides are TGTGCCAGCAGATCTAACAGGGGGGAGACCCAGTACTTC.

The rearrangement links TRBV27 to TRBJ2-7, with D maybe TRBD1 (5 bases). Deletions cut 6 bases from V and 3 bases from J, with 12 bases between. CDR3 length equals 13 residues. Per germline, CDR1 MNHEY and CDR2 SMNVEV (reference sequence). The CDR3 coding sequence is TGTGCCAGCAGCCTCCAGGGTGACTACGAGCAGTACTTC. Protein sequence: CASSLQGDYEQYF.

V is TRBV15 and J is TRBJ1-5; D remains ambiguous. V was pared by 0 bases and J by 6 bases, with 6 bases between. CDR1 is LNHNV, CDR2 YYDKDF, per germline (reference sequence). There are 13 residues in the CDR3. This CDR3 reads CATSRDRVQPQHF. The CDR3, as DNA: TGTGCCACCAGCAGAGATCGGGTTCAGCCCCAGCATTTT.

This chain connects TRBV19 to TRBJ1-4; 9 nucleotides agree with TRBD1. CDR1 LNHDA and CDR2 SQIVND come from the germline V gene (reference sequence). The trim removed 3 bases at V and 6 bases at J, leaving 17 bases unmatched. The CDR3 has 19 amino acids. The CDR3 bases are TGTGCCAGTAGTATGAAACCCCGGGACAGGGAAAGCCCTGATGAAAAACTGTTTTTT. This codes for CASSMKPRDRESPDEKLFF.

J is TRBJ2-7 and V is TRBV4-2; 15 positions match TRBD2. Looked up from germline, CDR1 is LGHNA and CDR2 is YNFKEQ. The V gene end was trimmed by 3 bases and the J gene end by 2 bases; junction bases not matched to a gene: 2. The length of the CDR3 is 16 residues. CDR3 nucleotide sequence: TGTGCCAGCAGCCACGGGACTAGCGGGGGGACCTACGAGCAGTACTTC. Protein product: CASSHGTSGGTYEQYF.

The chain carries TRBV4-1 and TRBJ1-1; possibly TRBD1 for D (5 bases). Trimming pared 0 bases from V and 8 bases from J, leaving 13 bases between. Germline V gene lookup returns CDR1 MGHRA and CDR2 YSYEKL. This CDR3 spans 14 amino acids. CDR3 bases: TGCGCCAGCAGCCAAGATGCAAGGGGAATAGAAGCTTTCTTT. Amino acid sequence: CASSQDARGIEAFF.

The genes are TRBV5-1 and TRBJ2-7; 8 positions agree with TRBD1. The CDR3 spans 15 residues. CDR1 SGHRS and CDR2 YFSETQ come from the germline V gene. The V and J ends lost 4 bases and 3 bases, in that order; junction bases with no gene match: 9. The CDR3 reads CASSARDRPSYEQYF. The CDR3 DNA reads as TGCGCCAGCAGCGCCCGGGACAGGCCTAGCTACGAGCAGTACTTC.

This chain joins TRBV6-5 and TRBJ1-1; D remains unclear. CDR1 is MNHEY, CDR2 SVGAGI, per germline. The V end was cut by 8 bases, the J end by 1 base, with 8 bases between. This CDR3 spans 12 amino acids. The CDR3 coding sequence is TGTGCCAGCGGCTCACCGAACACTGAAGCTTTCTTT. Translation: CASGSPNTEAFF.

As regards this clone: The same CDR3 is also encoded by other DNA sequences in this sample. V and J are TRBV28 and TRBJ1-2; D remains unclear. V was cut by 4 bases and J by 0 bases, with 3 bases left in between. The germline V gene has CDR1 MDHEN and CDR2 SYDVKM. This CDR3 has 12 residues. CDR3 residues: CASSSSNYGYTF. CDR3 bases: TGTGCCAGCAGTTCTTCTAACTATGGCTACACCTTC.